The clone carrying this T cell receptor beta chain turned up a few times. No antigen is known for it. The junction departs from the called germline gene at one end, perhaps through a read error. Exclusion covered patients with other autoimmune diseases or uncontrolled infections (as well as pregnancy or lactation). Clinical symptoms, serum thyroxine, TRAb, thyroid ultrasound and orbital computed tomography were relied on for diagnosis. The data derive from a study of Graves' ophthalmopathy and Graves' hyperthyroidism. Study-wide results and limits: Blood also contained most of the expanded thyroid clonotypes above 0.001 frequency.

Using RNA transcripts, the TCR beta CDR3 regions were amplified. A first-round RT-PCR used HTBI primers, followed by a second-round multiplex PCR. One entry per CDR3 protein results from TCRdb running MiXCR on the multiplex PCR reads. The table has 500,000 to 700,000 distinct CDR3 sequences, about 35% seen once. Germline lookup yields CDR1 SNHLY and CDR2 FYNNEI. The CDR3 runs to 11 residues. The J gene is TRBJ2-5, the V gene TRBV2; TRBD1 aligns across 9 bases. The TCR originated in an adult man with Graves' hyperthyroidism. The material sequenced was peripheral blood or thyroid tissue (not recorded which). CDR3 sequence: CASSERDRATF. In DNA, the CDR3 is TGTGCCAGCAGTGAACGGGACAGGGCCACCTTC. The variable domain in full, completed from reference TRBV2 and TRBJ2-5, reads EPEVTQTPSHQVTQMGQEVILRCVPISNHLYFYWYRQILGQKVEFLVSFYNNEISEKSEIFDDQFSVERPDGSNFTLKIRSTKLEDSAMYFCASSERDRATFGPGTRLLVL.